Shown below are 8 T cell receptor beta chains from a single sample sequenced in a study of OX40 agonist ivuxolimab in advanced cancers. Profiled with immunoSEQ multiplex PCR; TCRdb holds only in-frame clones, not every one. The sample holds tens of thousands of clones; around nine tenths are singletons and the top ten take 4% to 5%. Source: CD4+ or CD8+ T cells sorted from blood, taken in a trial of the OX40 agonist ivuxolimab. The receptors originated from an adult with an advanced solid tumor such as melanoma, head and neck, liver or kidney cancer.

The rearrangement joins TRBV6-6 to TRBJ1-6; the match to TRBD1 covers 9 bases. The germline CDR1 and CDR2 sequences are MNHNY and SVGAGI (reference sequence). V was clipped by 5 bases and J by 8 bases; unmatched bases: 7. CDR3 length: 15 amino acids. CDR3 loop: CASSQTGGRDSPLHF. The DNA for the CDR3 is TGTGCCAGCAGTCAGACAGGGGGTCGTGATTCACCCCTCCACTTT.

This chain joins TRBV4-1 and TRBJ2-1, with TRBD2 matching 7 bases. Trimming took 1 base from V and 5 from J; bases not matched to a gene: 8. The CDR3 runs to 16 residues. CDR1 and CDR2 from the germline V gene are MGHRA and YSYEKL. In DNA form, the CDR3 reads TGCGCCAGCAGCCAAGTCGGGGCGGGAGACCACAATGAGCAGTTCTTC. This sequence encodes CASSQVGAGDHNEQFF.

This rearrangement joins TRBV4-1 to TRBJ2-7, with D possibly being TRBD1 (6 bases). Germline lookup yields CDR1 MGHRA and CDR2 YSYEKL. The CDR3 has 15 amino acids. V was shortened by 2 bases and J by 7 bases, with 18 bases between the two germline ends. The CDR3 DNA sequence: TGCGCCAGCAGCCAACTTTCAGGACAGCCGTGGGAGCAGTACGTC. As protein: CASSQLSGQPWEQYV.

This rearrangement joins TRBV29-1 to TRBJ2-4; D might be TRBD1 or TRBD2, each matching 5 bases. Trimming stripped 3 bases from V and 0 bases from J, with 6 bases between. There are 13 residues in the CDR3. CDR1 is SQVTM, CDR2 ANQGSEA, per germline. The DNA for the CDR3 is TGCAGCGTTGATGGGGGAGCCAAAAACATTCAGTACTTC. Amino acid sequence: CSVDGGAKNIQYF.

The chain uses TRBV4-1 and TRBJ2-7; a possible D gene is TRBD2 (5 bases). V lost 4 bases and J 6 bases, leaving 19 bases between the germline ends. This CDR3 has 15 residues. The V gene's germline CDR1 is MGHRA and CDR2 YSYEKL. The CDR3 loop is CASSLEGSVGFEQYF. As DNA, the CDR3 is TGCGCCAGCAGCCTCGAGGGATCGGTTGGTTTCGAGCAGTACTTC.

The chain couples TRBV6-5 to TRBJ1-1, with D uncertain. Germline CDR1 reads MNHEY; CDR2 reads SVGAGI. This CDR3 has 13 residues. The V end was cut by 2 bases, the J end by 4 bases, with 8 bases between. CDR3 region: CASSYISGTEAFF. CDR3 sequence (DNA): TGTGCCAGCAGTTACATTTCCGGCACTGAAGCTTTCTTT.

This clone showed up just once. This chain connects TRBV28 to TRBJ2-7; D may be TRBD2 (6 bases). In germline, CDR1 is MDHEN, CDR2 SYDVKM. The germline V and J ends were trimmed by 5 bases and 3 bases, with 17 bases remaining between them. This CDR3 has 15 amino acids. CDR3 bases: TGTGCCAGCAGTCCCCGGGGAGGAGGGGACTACGAGCAGTACTTC. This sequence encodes CASSPRGGGDYEQYF.

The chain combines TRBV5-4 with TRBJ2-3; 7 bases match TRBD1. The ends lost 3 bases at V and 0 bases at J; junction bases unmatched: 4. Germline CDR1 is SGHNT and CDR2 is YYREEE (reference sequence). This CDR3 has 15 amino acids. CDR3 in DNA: TGTGCCAGCAGCTCCGGGACAGCTAGCACAGATACGCAGTATTTT. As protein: CASSSGTASTDTQYF.